This TCR beta chain stems from a study of OX40 agonist ivuxolimab in advanced cancers. Study details: People in dose escalation had one of these cancers: hepatocellular carcinoma, melanoma, renal cell or head and neck cancer. Among those treated, three patients had partial responses, one with hepatocellular carcinoma and two with cutaneous melanoma.

Whole-study results and caveats: CD4+ T cells averaged fewer expanded clones than CD8+ T cells. Partial responders at 0.1-3.0 mg/kg had among the lowest clonal expansion.

Germline V lookup: CDR1 MNHEY, CDR2 SMNVEV (reference sequence). With 5 bases removed from V and 1 base from J, the gap between germline ends came to 15 bases. The CDR3 runs to 16 residues. The table came from immunoSEQ multiplex PCR; TCRdb's copy has only in-frame clones and leaves some out. The table records 31,000 or so clones, 80% to 95% of them present only once. In regard to this clone: Its antigen is unidentified.

The receptor's source is an adult with an advanced solid tumor such as melanoma, head and neck, liver or kidney cancer. The specimen was CD4+ or CD8+ T cells sorted from blood, collected in a trial of the OX40 agonist ivuxolimab. The rearrangement links TRBV27 to TRBJ2-1; D gene unclear. The CDR3 DNA reads as TGTGCCAGCAGTCCCTCCCTAGGTGAATCCTACAATGAGCAGTTCTTC. It is translated as CASSPSLGESYNEQFF.